This is a list of T cell receptor beta chains from one sample in a study of PD-L1 blockade in urothelial cancer. Here immunoSEQ multiplex PCR was the method, and the copy in TCRdb shows in-frame clones only, minus some. The table records about 19,000 clones, over 75% of them present only once. The sample here was PBMCs, taken around atezolizumab (anti-PD-L1) treatment. Receptors originate from a man aged 50 to 60 with urothelial cancer. CDR3s include the opening cysteine and the closing phenylalanine or tryptophan. Each record gives: clone size, CDR3 length, D gene, V gene, J gene, CDR3 protein, CDR3 DNA. A D gene is named only where the DNA matches it firmly. Clone size, where shown, is once, few, many, or a class for clones that have expanded.

NA	15	TRBD1	TRBV6-1	TRBJ2-2	CASSLGQGNTGELFF	TGTGCCAGCAGCCTTGGACAGGGGAACACCGGGGAGCTGTTTTTT
NA	19	TRBD2	TRBV7-2	TRBJ2-4	CASSLRVLAGGQAKNIQYF	TGTGCCAGCAGCTTACGGGTCCTAGCGGGGGGGCAGGCCAAAAACATTCAGTACTTC
NA	14	TRBD1	TRBV6-5	TRBJ1-1	CASTPDRGNTEAFF	TGTGCCAGCACCCCGGACAGGGGGAACACTGAAGCTTTCTTT
NA	16	TRBD1	TRBV19	TRBJ1-1	CASTSQGAIKNTEAFF	TGTGCCAGTACCTCCCAGGGGGCTATCAAGAACACTGAAGCTTTCTTT
NA	13	NA	TRBV19	TRBJ2-3	CASSLSRSDTQYF	TGTGCCAGTAGTTTATCCAGGTCCGATACGCAGTATTTT
NA	17	NA	TRBV7-7	TRBJ2-6	CASSAARGVSGANVLTF	TGTGCTAGCAGCGCAGCCAGGGGAGTCTCTGGGGCCAACGTCCTGACTTTC
NA	16	TRBD1	TRBV5-1	TRBJ1-2	CASSPVVLKGAVGYTF	TGCGCCAGCAGCCCGGTCGTTCTGAAGGGGGCTGTGGGCTACACCTTC
few	16	TRBD1	TRBV28	TRBJ1-2	CASSSPKPGTGDGYTF	TGTGCCAGCAGTTCCCCGAAACCCGGGACAGGGGATGGCTACACCTTC
NA	14	NA	TRBV5-5	TRBJ1-2	CASSLEGLAYGYTF	TGTGCCAGCAGCTTGGAGGGGCTCGCCTATGGCTACACCTTC
NA	13	NA	TRBV10-2	TRBJ2-1	CASSLRRAPEQFF	TGCGCCAGCAGCCTTCGGAGGGCACCGGAGCAGTTCTTC
NA	16	NA	TRBV6-5	TRBJ2-1	CASSYSRGGQNNEQFF	TGTGCCAGCAGTTACTCGAGGGGGGGGCAGAACAATGAGCAGTTCTTC
NA	13	NA	TRBV14	TRBJ1-4	CASSRQGLEKLFF	TGTGCCAGCAGCCGCCAGGGACTTGAAAAACTGTTTTTT
NA	14	NA	TRBV2	TRBJ2-3	CASSLLGGTDTQYF	TGTGCCAGCAGTTTACTAGGAGGCACAGATACGCAGTATTTT
NA	15	TRBD1	TRBV15	TRBJ1-1	CATSPGTGGLTEAFF	TGTGCCACCAGCCCCGGGACAGGGGGTCTAACTGAAGCTTTCTTT
NA	12	TRBD2	TRBV30	TRBJ2-1	CAWSGLADQQFF	TGTGCCTGGAGTGGACTAGCGGATCAACAGTTCTTC
NA	12	NA	TRBV19	TRBJ2-2	CASTTYTGELFF	TGTGCCAGTACGACATACACCGGGGAGCTGTTTTTT
NA	17	NA	TRBV7-2	TRBJ2-2	CASSLFASDLNTGELFF	TGTGCCAGCAGCTTATTTGCTAGCGACCTGAACACCGGGGAGCTGTTTTTT
NA	14	NA	TRBV19	TRBJ1-3	CASSEGALSGTIYF	TGTGCCAGTAGCGAAGGGGCCCTCTCGGGCACCATATATTTT
NA	14	NA	TRBV5-6	TRBJ2-5	CASSLELTQETQYF	TGTGCCAGCAGCTTGGAGCTTACCCAAGAGACCCAGTACTTC
NA	18	TRBD2	TRBV4-1	TRBJ2-5	CASSQDVGLAGGQETQYF	TGCGCCAGCAGCCAAGATGTGGGACTAGCGGGGGGCCAAGAGACCCAGTACTTC
NA	16	TRBD2	TRBV5-4	TRBJ2-5	CASSLDGGGYQETQYF	TGTGCCAGCAGCTTGGACGGCGGGGGATACCAAGAGACCCAGTACTTC
NA	17	NA	TRBV7-4	TRBJ2-3	CASSLREYGGCTDTQYF	TGTGCCAGCAGTCTCCGAGAATATGGGGGCTGCACAGATACGCAGTATTTT
NA	17	TRBD1	TRBV5-6	TRBJ1-1	CASSLGMGQESNTEAFF	TGTGCCAGCAGCTTGGGGATGGGACAGGAGTCGAACACTGAAGCTTTCTTT
NA	13	NA	TRBV5-1	TRBJ1-5	CASSRGRDQPQHF	TGCGCCAGCTCTCGGGGTCGGGATCAGCCCCAGCATTTT
NA	13	NA	TRBV10-1	TRBJ2-3	CASSEGPSDTQYF	TGCGCCAGCAGTGAGGGGCCCTCAGATACGCAGTATTTT
NA	13	TRBD1	TRBV6-5	TRBJ1-2	CASGTDRGRGYTF	TGTGCCAGCGGGACAGACAGGGGGCGAGGCTACACCTTC
NA	14	NA	TRBV5-1	TRBJ2-7	CASSWGRPSYEQYF	TGCGCCAGCAGCTGGGGCAGGCCCTCCTACGAGCAGTACTTC
NA	13	NA	TRBV9	TRBJ1-5	CASSRSPSQPQHF	TGTGCCAGCAGCCGCTCCCCCAGTCAGCCCCAGCATTTT
once	16	TRBD2	TRBV4-2	TRBJ2-5	CASSQGTSGRQETQYF	TGTGCCAGCAGCCAGGGGACTAGCGGGAGACAAGAGACCCAGTACTTC
few	14	NA	TRBV10-1	TRBJ1-1	CASSPHRDHTEAFF	TGCGCCAGCAGCCCCCACAGGGACCACACTGAAGCTTTCTTT
NA	15	NA	TRBV7-9	TRBJ1-3	CASSLPRGSGNTIYF	TGTGCCAGCAGCTTGCCCAGGGGAAGTGGAAACACCATATATTTT
NA	14	TRBD2	TRBV5-4	TRBJ2-7	CASSGGLAGGQQYF	TGTGCCAGCAGCGGGGGACTAGCGGGAGGACAGCAGTACTTC
NA	15	TRBD1	TRBV14	TRBJ1-2	CASSQAGTENYGYTF	TGTGCCAGCAGCCAAGCCGGGACAGAAAACTATGGCTACACCTTC
NA	13	NA	TRBV28	TRBJ1-2	CASSFRGSYGYTF	TGTGCCAGCAGTTTTAGGGGAAGCTATGGCTACACCTTC
NA	13	NA	TRBV29-1	TRBJ2-6	CSVQNSGANVLTF	TGCAGCGTTCAGAACTCTGGGGCCAACGTCCTGACTTTC
NA	13	TRBD1	TRBV2	TRBJ1-2	CASSEQGARGYTF	TGTGCCAGCAGTGAGCAGGGGGCGAGGGGCTACACCTTC
NA	16	NA	TRBV19	TRBJ1-6	CASSIYGEVYNSPLHF	TGTGCCAGTAGTATCTACGGGGAGGTCTATAATTCACCCCTCCACTTT
NA	11	TRBD1	TRBV20-1	TRBJ2-7	CSAKGGGEQYF	TGCAGTGCTAAAGGGGGCGGAGAGCAGTACTTC
few	13	NA	TRBV5-1	TRBJ1-2	CASAPFGFGGYTF	TGCGCCAGCGCCCCCTTTGGGTTCGGGGGCTACACCTTC
NA	14	TRBD1	TRBV9	TRBJ1-4	CASSTTGVNEKLFF	TGTGCCAGCAGCACGACAGGGGTAAATGAAAAACTGTTTTTT
NA	13	TRBD1	TRBV5-4	TRBJ1-2	CASSMPGTDGYTF	TGTGCCAGCAGCATGCCCGGGACAGATGGCTACACCTTC
NA	16	NA	TRBV19	TRBJ1-4	CASSTASGLTNEKLFF	TGTGCCAGTAGTACCGCCTCAGGTCTCACTAATGAAAAACTGTTTTTT
NA	15	NA	TRBV6-4	TRBJ1-6	CASSDEGGRVSPLHF	TGTGCCAGCAGTGACGAGGGGGGGCGAGTTTCACCCCTCCACTTT
once	12	NA	TRBV19	TRBJ2-1	CASSILPNEQFF	TGTGCCAGTAGTATTCTACCCAATGAGCAGTTCTTC
NA	16	NA	TRBV19	TRBJ2-1	CASSRGPYSSYNEQFF	TGTGCCAGTAGTAGGGGGCCGTATAGCTCCTACAATGAGCAGTTCTTC
medium-sized	13	NA	TRBV6-4	TRBJ2-5	CASSPTAQETQYF	TGTGCCAGCAGCCCGACAGCACAAGAGACCCAGTACTTC
once	12	NA	TRBV5-6	TRBJ2-7	CASASSSREQYF	TGTGCCAGCGCTTCTTCTTCTAGGGAGCAGTACTTC
once	15	TRBD2	TRBV5-1	TRBJ2-7	CASSSGTSTTNEQYF	TGCGCCAGCAGCTCCGGGACTAGCACAACGAACGAGCAGTACTTC
NA	14	NA	TRBV7-9	TRBJ1-3	CASSLGDSRNTIYF	TGTGCCAGCAGCTTAGGTGACAGTCGAAACACCATATATTTT